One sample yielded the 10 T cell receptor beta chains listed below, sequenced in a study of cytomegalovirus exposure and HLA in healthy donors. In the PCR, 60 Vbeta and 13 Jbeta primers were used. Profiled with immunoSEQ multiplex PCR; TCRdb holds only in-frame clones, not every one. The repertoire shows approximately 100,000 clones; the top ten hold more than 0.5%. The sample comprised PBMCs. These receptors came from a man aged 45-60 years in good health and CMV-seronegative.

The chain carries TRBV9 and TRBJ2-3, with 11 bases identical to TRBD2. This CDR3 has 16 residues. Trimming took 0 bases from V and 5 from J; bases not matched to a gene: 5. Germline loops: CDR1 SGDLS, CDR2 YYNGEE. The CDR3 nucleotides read TGTGCCAGCAGCGTAGTTAGCGGGGGGGCCGGAGATACGCAGTATTTT. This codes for CASSVVSGGAGDTQYF.

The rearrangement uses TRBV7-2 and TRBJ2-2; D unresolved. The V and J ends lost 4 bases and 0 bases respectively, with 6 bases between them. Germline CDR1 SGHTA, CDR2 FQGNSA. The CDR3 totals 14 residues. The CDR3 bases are TGTGCCAGCAGCTCGACAACGAACACCGGGGAGCTGTTTTTT. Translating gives CASSSTTNTGELFF.

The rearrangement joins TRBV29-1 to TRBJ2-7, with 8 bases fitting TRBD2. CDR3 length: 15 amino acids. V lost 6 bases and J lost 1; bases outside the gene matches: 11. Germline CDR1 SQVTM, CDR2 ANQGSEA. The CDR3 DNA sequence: TGCAGCGTGCGGGAGAGCGGGAGTTCGTCCTACGAGCAGTACTTC. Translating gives CSVRESGSSSYEQYF.

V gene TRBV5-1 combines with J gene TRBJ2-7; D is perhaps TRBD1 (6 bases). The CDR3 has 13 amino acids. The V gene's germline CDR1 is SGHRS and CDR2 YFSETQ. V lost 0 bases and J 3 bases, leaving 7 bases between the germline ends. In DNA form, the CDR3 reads TGCGCCAGCAGCTTGGGACAGGACTACGAGCAGTACTTC. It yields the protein CASSLGQDYEQYF.

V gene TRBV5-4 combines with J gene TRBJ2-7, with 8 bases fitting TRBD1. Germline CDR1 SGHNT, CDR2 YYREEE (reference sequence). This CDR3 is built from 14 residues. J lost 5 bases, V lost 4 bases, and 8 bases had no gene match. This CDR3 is CASSTDRVVNEQYF. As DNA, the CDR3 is TGTGCCAGCAGCACGGACAGGGTGGTTAACGAGCAGTACTTC.

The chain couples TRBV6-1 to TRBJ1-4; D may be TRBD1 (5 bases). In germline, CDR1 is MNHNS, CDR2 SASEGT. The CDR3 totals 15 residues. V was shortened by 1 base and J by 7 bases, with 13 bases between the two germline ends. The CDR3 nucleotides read TGTGCCAGCAGTGAAGGGGGGGTTCTGGGTGAAAAACTGTTTTTT. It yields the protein CASSEGGVLGEKLFF.

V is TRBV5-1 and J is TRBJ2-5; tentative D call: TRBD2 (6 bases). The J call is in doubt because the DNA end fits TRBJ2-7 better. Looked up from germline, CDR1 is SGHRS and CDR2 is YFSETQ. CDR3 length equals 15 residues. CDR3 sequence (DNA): TGCGCCAGCAGCTTTGGCGGGGCCGACCCCTACGAGCAGTACTTC. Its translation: CASSFGGADPYEQYF.

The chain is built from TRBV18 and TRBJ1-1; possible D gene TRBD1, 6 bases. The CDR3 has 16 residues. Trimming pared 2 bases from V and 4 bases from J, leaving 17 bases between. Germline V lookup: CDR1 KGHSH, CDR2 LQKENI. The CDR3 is CASSPAIQGSGTEAFF. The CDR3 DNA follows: TGTGCCAGCTCACCAGCGATACAGGGATCGGGCACTGAAGCTTTCTTT. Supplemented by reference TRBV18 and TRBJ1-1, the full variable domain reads NAGVMQNPRHLVRRRGQEARLRCSPMKGHSHVYWYRQLPEEGLKFMVYLQKENIIDESGMPKERFSAEFPKEGPSILRIQQVVRGDSAAYFCASSPAIQGSGTEAFFGQGTRLTVV.

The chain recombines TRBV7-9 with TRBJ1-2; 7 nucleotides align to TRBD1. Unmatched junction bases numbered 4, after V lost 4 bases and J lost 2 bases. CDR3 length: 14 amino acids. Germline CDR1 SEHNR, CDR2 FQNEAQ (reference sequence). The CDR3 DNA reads TGTGCCAGCAGCTCCCGACAGGGCAACTATGGCTACACCTTC. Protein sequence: CASSSRQGNYGYTF. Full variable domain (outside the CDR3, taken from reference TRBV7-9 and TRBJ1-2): DTGVSQNPRHKITKRGQNVTFRCDPISEHNRLYWYRQTLGQGPEFLTYFQNEAQLEKSRLLSDRFSAERPKGSFSTLEIQRTEQGDSAMYLCASSSRQGNYGYTFGSGTRLTVV.

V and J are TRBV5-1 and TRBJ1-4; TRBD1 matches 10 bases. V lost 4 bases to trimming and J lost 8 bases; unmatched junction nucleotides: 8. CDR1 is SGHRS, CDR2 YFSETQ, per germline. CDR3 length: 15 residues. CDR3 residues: CASSVSGTGEEKLFF. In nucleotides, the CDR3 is TGCGCCAGCAGCGTCTCCGGGACAGGGGAGGAAAAACTGTTTTTT.